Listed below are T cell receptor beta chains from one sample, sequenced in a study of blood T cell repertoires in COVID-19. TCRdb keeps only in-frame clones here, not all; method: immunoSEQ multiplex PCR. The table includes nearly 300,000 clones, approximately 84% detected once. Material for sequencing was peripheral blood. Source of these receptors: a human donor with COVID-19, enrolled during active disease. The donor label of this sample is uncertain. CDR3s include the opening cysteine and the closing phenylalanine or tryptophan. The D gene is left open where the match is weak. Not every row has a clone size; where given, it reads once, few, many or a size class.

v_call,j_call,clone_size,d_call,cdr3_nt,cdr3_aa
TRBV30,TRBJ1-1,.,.,TGTGCTTGGAGCTGGCCTCGGAACACTGAAGCTTTCTTT,CAWSWPRNTEAFF
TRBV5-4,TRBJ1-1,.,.,TGTGCCAGCAGCCCCGGACAACTGGGGGGGAACACTGAAGCTTTCTTT,CASSPGQLGGNTEAFF
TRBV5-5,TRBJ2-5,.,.,TGTGCCAGCAGCTTGACAGTGAATCAAGAGACCCAGTACTTC,CASSLTVNQETQYF
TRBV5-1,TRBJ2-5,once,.,TGCGCCAGCAGCGTGATCCCAGGGTCTTCCCAAGAGACCCAGTACTTC,CASSVIPGSSQETQYF
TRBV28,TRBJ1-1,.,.,TGTGCCAGCAAGCCTCCCGTCGAGAACACTGAAGCTTTCTTT,CASKPPVENTEAFF
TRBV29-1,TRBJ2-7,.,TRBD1,TGCAGCGTTATTAGGGACAGGGGGTCCTACGAGCAGTACTTC,CSVIRDRGSYEQYF
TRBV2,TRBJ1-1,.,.,TGTGCCAGCAGTGAAACGGGTAACACTGAAGCTTTCTTT,CASSETGNTEAFF
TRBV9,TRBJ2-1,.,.,TGTGCCAGCAGCGTAGATCGGGGGAGCTCCTACAATGAGCAGTTCTTC,CASSVDRGSSYNEQFF
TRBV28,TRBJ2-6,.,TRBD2,TGTGCCAGCAGCATAGCGGGAGGGTCCTCCTCTGGGGCCAACGTCCTGACTTTC,CASSIAGGSSSGANVLTF
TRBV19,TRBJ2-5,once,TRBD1,TGTGCCAGTAGCCCGGGACAGGGGGCGGTGGAGACCCAGTACTTC,CASSPGQGAVETQYF
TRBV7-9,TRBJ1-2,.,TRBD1,TGTGCCAGCAGCTTGGGACAGGGAGGTGGCTACACCTTC,CASSLGQGGGYTF
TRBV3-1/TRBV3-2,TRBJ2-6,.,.,TGTGCCAGCAGCCAAGTTTTGGCGGGCCGCTCTGGGGCCAACGTCCTGACTTTC,CASSQVLAGRSGANVLTF
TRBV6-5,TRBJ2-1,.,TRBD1,TGTGCCAGCAGTTACCTGGGACAGCAGAACAATGAGCAGTTCTTC,CASSYLGQQNNEQFF